The next 14 T cell receptor beta chains were all read from a single sample in a study of human T cells and chemical hapten exposure. Specified time point: patch test 2, 6 weeks after DPC sensitization. The treatment here: therapeutic diphenylcyclopropenone sensitization with weekly scalp DPC. TCRdb reanalysed the RACE reads using MiXCR and keeps one entry per CDR3 protein. The sample contains a few hundred thousand distinct CDR3 sequences, about 6% of which appear only once. This specimen was whole blood, taken in connection with sensitization to the hapten diphenylcyclopropenone (DPC). The receptors shown here come from a woman under 30 with alopecia areata. Some clones in this sample may be carry-over from other donors' samples.

This clonotype was picked up many times. The chain couples TRBV18 to TRBJ1-2; D is uncertain. Deletions cut 2 bases from V and 6 bases from J, with 7 bases between. CDR1 and CDR2 from the germline V gene are KGHSH and LQKENI. The CDR3 loop spans 12 amino acids. The CDR3 protein is CASSPGPHGYTF. As DNA, the CDR3 is TGTGCCAGCTCACCAGGGCCCCATGGCTACACCTTC.

J is TRBJ1-4 and V is TRBV13, with D possibly matching TRBD1 (5 bases). The CDR3 is made up of 15 amino acids. Trimming shortened V by 0 bases and J by 7 bases, and 12 bases separated the two germline ends. Per the germline V gene, CDR1 is PRHDT and CDR2 is FYEKMQ (reference sequence). The CDR3 DNA reads TGTGCCAGCAGCTTAGGCGCAGGGATCGGTGAAAAACTGTTTTTT. Its translation: CASSLGAGIGEKLFF. Together with reference TRBV13 and TRBJ1-4, the CDR3 gives the full variable domain: AAGVIQSPRHLIKEKRETATLKCYPIPRHDTVYWYQQGPGQDPQFLISFYEKMQSDKGSIPDRFSAQQFSDYHSELNMSSLELGDSALYFCASSLGAGIGEKLFFGSGTQLSVL.

This clonotype was counted at least ten times. The chain employs TRBV29-1 and TRBJ1-1; maybe TRBD1 (6 bases). Germline V gene lookup returns CDR1 SQVTM and CDR2 ANQGSEA. This CDR3 spans 13 amino acids. The V end was cut by 2 bases, the J end by 2 bases, with 9 bases between. In nucleotides, the CDR3 is TGCAGCGTTGAACCGGGGGCCAACACTGAAGCTTTCTTT. This encodes CSVEPGANTEAFF.

The chain recombines TRBV5-1 with TRBJ2-7; tentative D call: TRBD1 (5 bases). Germline CDR1 and CDR2: SGHRS and YFSETQ. Between the trimmed V and J ends, which lost 1 base and 3 bases, there was a span of 14 bases. The CDR3 extends over 15 amino acids. CDR3 DNA sequence: TGCGCCAGCAGCTTGAGCCAGGGCATGAACTACGAGCAGTACTTC. It specifies CASSLSQGMNYEQYF.

This clonotype was detected ten times or more. The chain links TRBV5-5 to TRBJ1-5; D is undetermined. Trimming took off 4 bases at V and 0 bases at J, with 14 bases between the two ends. CDR3 size: 16 residues. Germline assignment: CDR1 SGHKS and CDR2 YYEKEE (reference sequence). The CDR3 loop is CASSLSPFVSNQPQHF. CDR3 in DNA: TGTGCCAGCAGCCTTAGCCCATTCGTTAGCAATCAGCCCCAGCATTTT.

This clonotype was counted between two and nine times. The chain combines TRBV18 with TRBJ1-3; 8 positions agree with TRBD1. This CDR3 region has 15 residues. Germline CDR1 and CDR2: KGHSH and LQKENI. The V gene end was trimmed by 5 bases and the J gene end by 3 bases; junction bases not matched to a gene: 6. CDR3 protein: CASSSTGVGGNTIYF. The CDR3 DNA follows: TGTGCCAGCTCATCGACAGGGGTTGGTGGAAACACCATATATTTT.

This clonotype was counted a few times. The V gene is TRBV6-5, the J gene TRBJ2-3, with TRBD2 as a possible D gene (5 bases). V was shortened by 6 bases and J by 9 bases, with 10 bases between the two germline ends. This CDR3 is built from 11 residues. Germline values: CDR1 MNHEY, CDR2 SVGAGI. CDR3 amino acids: CASRMGGTQYF. The CDR3, as DNA: TGTGCCAGCAGAATGGGCGGGACGCAGTATTTT.

This clonotype was counted between two and nine times. The chain links TRBV2 to TRBJ2-1; D unresolved. Between the trimmed V and J ends, which lost 7 bases and 4 bases, there was a span of 14 bases. The length of the CDR3 is 14 residues. The germline V gene encodes CDR1 SNHLY and CDR2 FYNNEI. CDR3 sequence: CASNALAQYNEQFF. CDR3 DNA: TGTGCCAGCAACGCCCTGGCACAGTACAATGAGCAGTTCTTC. The full variable domain, rest sourced from reference TRBV2 and TRBJ2-1, is EPEVTQTPSHQVTQMGQEVILRCVPISNHLYFYWYRQILGQKVEFLVSFYNNEISEKSEIFDDQFSVERPDGSNFTLKIRSTKLEDSAMYFCASNALAQYNEQFFGPGTRLTVL.

This clonotype was found a few times. The chain combines TRBV7-9 with TRBJ2-5, with D uncertain. CDR3 length: 13 residues. The V gene lost 3 bases and the J gene lost 0 bases, with 5 bases spanning the gap. The germline gives CDR1 SEHNR, CDR2 FQNEAQ (reference sequence). The CDR3 DNA follows: TGTGCCAGCAGCTTCCAGGACCAAGAGACCCAGTACTTC. It is translated as CASSFQDQETQYF.

This clonotype was recorded at least ten times. The chain has TRBV6-2 or TRBV6-3 and TRBJ2-2; no firm D call. The CDR3 covers 11 residues. CDR1 MNHEY and CDR2 SVGEGT come from the germline V gene. Between the trimmed V and J ends, which lost 6 bases and 7 bases, there was a span of 6 bases. The CDR3 here is CASSPIGELFF. CDR3 in DNA: TGTGCCAGCAGCCCGATCGGGGAGCTGTTTTTT.

This clonotype was counted many times. The V and J genes are TRBV27 and TRBJ2-4; D unresolved. CDR1 and CDR2 (germline): MNHEY, SMNVEV (reference sequence). The length of the CDR3 is 16 residues. With 3 bases removed from V and 0 bases from J, the gap between germline ends came to 12 bases. The CDR3 nucleotides read TGTGCCAGCAGTTTTGTGGAATCCCTAGCCAAAAACATTCAGTACTTC. Its protein is CASSFVESLAKNIQYF.

This clonotype was seen more than once but under ten times. This rearrangement joins TRBV12-3 or TRBV12-4 to TRBJ2-3; 9 bases match TRBD1. The junction had 5 bases not matched to a gene; V was cut back by 6 bases and J by 4 bases. The CDR3 sequence is 14 residues long. CDR3 nucleotides: TGTGCCAGCAGGGGACAGGGCCGCCCAGATACGCAGTATTTT. It yields the protein CASRGQGRPDTQYF.

At least ten counts were recorded for this clonotype. The V and J genes are TRBV2 and TRBJ1-6, with unresolved D. CDR1 is SNHLY and CDR2 is FYNNEI in the germline V gene. V was clipped by 7 bases and J by 2 bases, with 12 bases between them. The CDR3 covers 15 residues. CDR3 coding DNA: TGTGCCAGCAATCTCGACGGAGCCTATAATTCACCCCTCCACTTT. This gives the protein CASNLDGAYNSPLHF.

The J gene is TRBJ2-3, the V gene TRBV4-3; maybe TRBD1 (6 bases). CDR3 length: 15 amino acids. Looked up from germline, CDR1 is LGHNA and CDR2 is YSLEER. The V end lost 5 bases, the J end lost 2 bases, and 14 bases lay between the germline ends. Written as DNA, the CDR3 is TGCGCCAGCAGCGGGGGCCCAGGCTCCACAGATACGCAGTATTTT. Encoded protein: CASSGGPGSTDTQYF.